What follows are 26 T cell receptor beta chains derived from one specimen sequenced in a study of glioma-infiltrating T cells. The iRepertoire nested amplicon-rescue multiplex PCR amplified TCR alpha and beta CDR3s from RNA. TCRdb passed the multiplex PCR reads through MiXCR, listing each CDR3 protein once. This sample yields approximately 100,000 distinct CDR3 sequences, of which around 31% are seen a single time; roughly 45% belongs to the top ten. The sequenced sample was glioma tissue, nonneoplastic brain tissue, or PBMCs (not recorded which). The receptors originated from a human donor with low-grade glioma or glioblastoma, undergoing nonglioma brain surgery, or in good health (not recorded which).

In regard to this clonotype: A much larger clonotype is one base distant, so this may be a read error. The genes are TRBV7-2 and TRBJ1-1; 8 bases are a match to TRBD1. The germline V gene encodes CDR1 SGHTA and CDR2 FQGNSA. The CDR3 loop spans 15 amino acids. The CDR3 DNA is TGTGCCGGCAGCCCGAGGACAGGGATGAACACTGAAGCTTTCTTT. Its protein is CAGSPRTGMNTEAFF.

Concerning this clonotype: A read error is possible here, since a much larger clone lies one base away. The J gene is TRBJ1-1, the V gene TRBV28, with TRBD1 identical over 9 bases. The germline V gene has CDR1 MDHEN and CDR2 SYDVKM. V shed 2 bases and J 2 bases; nucleotides not matched to a gene: 12. The CDR3 loop spans 18 amino acids. Here the CDR3 reads CASSLTTDRGLFNTEAFF. The DNA for the CDR3 is TGTGCCAGCAGTTTAACCACGGACAGGGGATTATTTAACACTGAAGCTTTCTTT.

This clonotype turned up a few times. This chain links TRBV5-6 with TRBJ1-2; D may be TRBD1 (5 bases). The germline V gene encodes CDR1 SGHDT and CDR2 YYEEEE. Trimming left V 2 bases short and J 4 bases short, with 12 bases between. The CDR3 has 14 amino acids. CDR3 loop: CASSLRVGVYGYTF. The CDR3 coding sequence is TGTGCCAGCAGCTTAAGGGTAGGGGTCTATGGCTACACCTTC.

Ten or more counts support this clonotype. V usage is TRBV6-1 and J usage is TRBJ2-4; the D is unclear. V was trimmed by 8 bases and J by 5 bases, leaving 4 bases between them. Germline CDR1 and CDR2: MNHNS and SASEGT. The CDR3 totals 10 residues. CDR3 DNA sequence: TGTGCCAGCGGCGAAAACATTCAGTACTTC. It translates to CASGENIQYF.

This clonotype was found a few times. The rearrangement uses TRBV18 and TRBJ1-4; D remains ambiguous. The CDR3 sequence is 14 residues long. V gave up 4 bases and J gave up 2 bases, with 8 bases separating them. Looked up from germline, CDR1 is KGHSH and CDR2 is LQKENI. The chain's CDR3 is CASSLSLTNEKLFF. The CDR3 DNA reads TGTGCCAGCTCACTCAGTTTGACTAATGAAAAACTGTTTTTT.

This clonotype was counted many times. The CDR3 loop is CASSLRVAGHSPLHF. In DNA, the CDR3 is TGTGCCAGCAGCTTGAGGGTAGCAGGGCACTCACCCCTCCACTTT. The chain joins TRBV7-9 to TRBJ1-6; TRBD1 is a possible D gene (5 bases). The CDR3 sequence is 15 residues long. The ends were cut back, 3 bases at V and 10 bases at J, with 16 bases in the middle. Per the germline V gene, CDR1 is SEHNR and CDR2 is FQNEAQ (reference sequence).

For this clonotype: This may come from a read error, since a much larger clone is one base off. This chain joins TRBV18 and TRBJ1-1; D is possibly TRBD1 (6 bases). Germline loops: CDR1 KGHSH, CDR2 LQKENI. This CDR3 region has 14 residues. For the CDR3, the DNA is TGTGCCAGCCCACCAGAGGACAGAAACAGTGAAGCTTTCTTT. Its protein is CASPPEDRNSEAFF.

As for this clonotype: A much larger clonotype is one base distant, so this may be a read error. The V call is TRBV6-2 or TRBV6-3, the J call TRBJ2-3; maybe TRBD1 (5 bases). Trimming pared 5 bases from V and 4 bases from J, leaving 16 bases between. The CDR3 covers 15 residues. Germline loops: CDR1 MNHEY, CDR2 SVGEGT. The CDR3 DNA is TGTGCCAGCAGTCAGGAGCACAGGATATCAGATACGCAGTATTTT. It is translated as CASSQEHRISDTQYF.

This clonotype was recorded a few times. The V call is TRBV7-8, the J call TRBJ2-1; 13 positions agree with TRBD2. The CDR3 runs to 15 residues. Germline CDR1 is SGHVS and CDR2 is FQNEAQ. V shed 5 bases, J shed 9 bases, and the junction held 7 bases outside the gene matches. The CDR3 spells CASSLLGLAGPEQFF. The CDR3 nucleotides read TGTGCCAGCAGCCTCCTGGGACTAGCGGGGCCTGAGCAGTTCTTC.

This chain connects TRBV27 to TRBJ1-2; tentative D call: TRBD1 (5 bases). CDR3 length equals 15 residues. Looked up from germline, CDR1 is MNHEY and CDR2 is SMNVEV (reference sequence). With 5 bases removed from V and 7 bases from J, the gap between germline ends came to 20 bases. The CDR3 nucleotides read TGTGCCAGCAGTCCGAGAACCGGGGCACGAACTGGCTACACCTTC. As protein: CASSPRTGARTGYTF.

The V gene is TRBV20-1, the J gene TRBJ2-5, with D perhaps TRBD1 or TRBD2 (5 bases each). V was shortened by 3 bases and J by 1 base, with 24 bases between the two germline ends. The CDR3 sequence is 18 residues long. Germline loops: CDR1 DFQATT, CDR2 SNEGSKA (reference sequence). CDR3 protein: CSASPVANRTPRQETQYF. CDR3 bases: TGCAGTGCTAGTCCGGTCGCGAACAGGACTCCCCGCCAAGAGACCCAGTACTTC.

This clonotype has just one count. A read error may be the cause here, since a much bigger clone is one base away. The chain uses TRBV2 and TRBJ1-6; 7 bases match TRBD1. V lost 4 bases and J lost 10; bases outside the gene matches: 1. CDR1 SNHLY and CDR2 FYNNEI come from the germline V gene. The CDR3 spans 12 residues. CDR3 nucleotide sequence: TGTGCCAGCAGTGGGGACAGATCACCCCTCCACTTT. Translating it yields CASSGDRSPLHF.

This clonotype was detected ten times or more. The junction and the germline gene differ at one end; a read error may be behind it. The rearrangement joins TRBV18 to TRBJ1-2, with TRBD1 as a possible D gene (5 bases). The CDR3 extends over 15 amino acids. Germline assignment: CDR1 KGHSH and CDR2 LQKENI. The DNA for the CDR3 is TGTGCCAGCTCCCCACGACAGAATTCTAACTATGGCTACACCTTC. It is translated as CASSPRQNSNYGYTF.

The genes are TRBV3-1 and TRBJ1-2, with TRBD1 as a possible D gene (5 bases). The CDR3 extends over 14 amino acids. The germline V gene encodes CDR1 LGHDT and CDR2 YNNKEL (reference sequence). Trimming took off 1 base at V and 8 bases at J, with 14 bases between the two ends. The CDR3 DNA sequence: TGTGCCAGCAGCCAAGTGTATCCAGGGCGAGGCTACACCTTC. This encodes CASSQVYPGRGYTF. Drawing the rest from reference TRBV3-1 and TRBJ1-2, the complete variable domain is DTAVSQTPKYLVTQMGNDKSIKCEQNLGHDTMYWYKQDSKKFLKIMFSYNNKELIINETVPNRFSPKSPDKAHLNLHINSLELGDSAVYFCASSQVYPGRGYTFGSGTRLTVV.

This clonotype was seen ten or more times. The chain joins TRBV20-1 to TRBJ2-3; no clear D gene. Germline loops: CDR1 DFQATT, CDR2 SNEGSKA (reference sequence). The CDR3 length is 14 residues. The V end was cut by 2 bases, the J end by 0 bases, with 9 bases between. The CDR3 region is CSARPLFSTDTQYF. CDR3 in DNA: TGCAGTGCTAGACCACTCTTTAGCACAGATACGCAGTATTTT.

This clonotype has a count of ten or more. The chain recombines TRBV18 with TRBJ2-5, with D hard to call. V lost 6 bases, J lost 0 bases, and 11 bases lay in between. CDR3 size: 14 residues. Germline-derived CDR1 and CDR2 are KGHSH and LQKENI. CDR3 DNA: TGTGCCAGCTCCTCAACACTGTACCAAGAGACCCAGTACTTC. Its translation is CASSSTLYQETQYF.

The chain has TRBV4-1 and TRBJ1-1; D unresolved. Germline V gene data show CDR1 as MGHRA and CDR2 as YSYEKL. V was pared by 1 base and J by 0 bases, with 9 bases between. This CDR3 has 15 amino acids. CDR3 DNA: TGCGCCAGCAGCCAAGTGCAGCATATGAACACTGAAGCTTTCTTT. Its translation: CASSQVQHMNTEAFF.

This clonotype was found many times. This rearrangement joins TRBV27 to TRBJ2-1, with D uncertain. The V and J ends lost 2 bases and 9 bases respectively, with 14 bases between them. This CDR3 is built from 14 residues. Looked up from germline, CDR1 is MNHEY and CDR2 is SMNVEV (reference sequence). The CDR3 reads CASSLLDSSGEQFF. CDR3 sequence (DNA): TGTGCCAGCAGTTTACTGGATAGCAGTGGTGAGCAGTTCTTC.

The V gene is TRBV18, the J gene TRBJ1-2; TRBD1 matches 7 bases. V shed 5 bases and J 5 bases; nucleotides not matched to a gene: 8. CDR1 and CDR2 (germline): KGHSH, LQKENI. The CDR3 runs to 14 residues. The CDR3 DNA follows: TGTGCCAGCTCAGCCTCCGGGACAGCTTATGGCTACACCTTC. Translated: CASSASGTAYGYTF.

This chain joins TRBV18 and TRBJ2-2, with 9 positions matching TRBD1. Germline CDR1 KGHSH, CDR2 LQKENI. This CDR3 has 15 amino acids. J lost 4 bases, V lost 3 bases, and 3 bases had no gene match. The CDR3 nucleotides are TGTGCCAGCTCACCGGGACAGGGCTTCACCGGGGAGCTGTTTTTT. Translating it yields CASSPGQGFTGELFF.

This clonotype occurred once. Because the CDR3 is missing its conserved closing phenylalanine or tryptophan, this is likely a read error. The limits of the CDR3 on the DNA are not certain, so only TCRdb's listed CDR3 is given. The CDR3 loop is CSAWTSGGHTYERYS. The rearrangement uses TRBV20-1 and TRBJ2-7; the table gives TRBD2 as D, unverified against the DNA. The CDR3 extends over 15 residues, inclusive of both ends. Germline V gene lookup returns CDR1 DFQATT and CDR2 SNEGSKA (reference sequence).

This clonotype has at least ten counts. J is TRBJ2-1 and V is TRBV11-1; maybe TRBD1 (6 bases). Germline-derived CDR1 and CDR2 are SGHAT and FQDESV (reference sequence). The length of the CDR3 is 16 residues. The V gene lost 5 bases and the J gene lost 7 bases, with 21 bases spanning the gap. The CDR3 region has the DNA TGTGCCAGCAGCCCAGCCCTCACAGGGATGGTAAATGAGCAGTTCTTC. Residues: CASSPALTGMVNEQFF.

CDR3 sequence: CASSSVAGTQETQYF. The CDR3 DNA reads as TGTGCCAGCAGCTCCGTAGCGGGGACCCAAGAGACCCAGTACTTC. The chain recombines TRBV7-8 with TRBJ2-5, with 8 nucleotides matching TRBD2. From germline, CDR1 is SGHVS and CDR2 FQNEAQ. Losses at the gene ends were 4 bases for V and 1 base for J; bases not matched to a gene: 5. The CDR3 is 15 residues long.

This clonotype has more than one count but fewer than ten. V usage is TRBV12-3 or TRBV12-4 and J usage is TRBJ2-2, with 7 bases lining up with TRBD1. V was pared by 1 base and J by 1 base, with 9 bases of the junction left unmatched. The CDR3 length is 18 residues. DNA of the CDR3: TGTGCCAGCAGTTTAGAGGGGGCCATCCTTAAGAACACCGGGGAGCTGTTTTTT. Translation gives CASSLEGAILKNTGELFF.

Of note for this clonotype: It may be a read error: a sequence one base away is much more abundant. This chain connects TRBV20-1 to TRBJ2-2, with D hard to call. Germline V gene data show CDR1 as DFQATT and CDR2 as SNEGSKA (reference sequence). The CDR3 totals 14 residues. Trimming removed 3 bases from V and 3 bases from J, with 11 bases in between. DNA for the CDR3: TGCAGTGCTAGGAAAGGGTCCGACACCGGGGAGCTGTTTTTT. Amino acids: CSARKGSDTGELFF.

In this sample, this clonotype turned up many times. CDR3 amino acids: CASSYGTTHETQYF. CDR3 DNA: TGTGCCAGCAGTTACGGGACTACCCACGAGACCCAGTACTTC. V is TRBV6-2 or TRBV6-3 and J is TRBJ2-5; 7 nucleotides match TRBD2. Per the germline V gene, CDR1 is MNHEY and CDR2 is SVGEGT. CDR3 length equals 14 residues. V was pared by 2 bases and J by 5 bases, with 5 bases of the junction left unmatched.